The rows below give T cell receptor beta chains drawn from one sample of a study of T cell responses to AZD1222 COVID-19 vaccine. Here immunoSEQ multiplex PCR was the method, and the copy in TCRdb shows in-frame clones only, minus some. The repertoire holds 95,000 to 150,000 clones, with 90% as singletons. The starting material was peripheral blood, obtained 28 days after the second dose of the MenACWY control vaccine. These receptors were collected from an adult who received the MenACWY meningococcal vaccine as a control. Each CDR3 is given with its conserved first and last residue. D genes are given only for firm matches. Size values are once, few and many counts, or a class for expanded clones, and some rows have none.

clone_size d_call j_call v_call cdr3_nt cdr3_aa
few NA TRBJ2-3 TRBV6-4 TGTGCCAGCAGTGAAGGCGGGACCACAGATACGCAGTATTTT CASSEGGTTDTQYF
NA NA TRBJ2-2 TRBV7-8 TGTGCCAGCAGCTTAGACAGTAACACCGGGGAGCTGTTTTTT CASSLDSNTGELFF
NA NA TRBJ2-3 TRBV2 TGTGCCACCAGGTCGGAGGCGGCTTCCACAGATACGCAGTATTTT CATRSEAASTDTQYF
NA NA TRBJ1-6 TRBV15 TGTGCCACCTCACGAGAGCTAACCACCGGTGATTCACCCCTCCACTTT CATSRELTTGDSPLHF
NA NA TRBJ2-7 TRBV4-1 TGCGCCAGCAGCCACTGGGGGGAGCAGTACTTC CASSHWGEQYF
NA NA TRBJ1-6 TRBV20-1 TGCAGTGCTAGTGGGGAGAGCTCCTATAATTCACCCCTCCACTTT CSASGESSYNSPLHF
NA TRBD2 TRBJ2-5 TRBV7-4 TGTGCCAGCAGCCGGCCCGGGACTAGCGGGAGGGTGTACCAAGAGACCCAGTACTTC CASSRPGTSGRVYQETQYF
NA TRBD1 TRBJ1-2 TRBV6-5 TGTGCCAGCAGACCAACAGGGGGCATCTATGGCTACACCTTC CASRPTGGIYGYTF
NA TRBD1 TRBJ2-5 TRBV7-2 TGTGCCAGCAGCTCCCGCCCTTCCGGACAGGTAGCAGGAGAGACCCAGTACTTC CASSSRPSGQVAGETQYF
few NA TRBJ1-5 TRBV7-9 TGTGCCAGCAGCTCTCGATTCAATCAGCCCCAGCATTTT CASSSRFNQPQHF
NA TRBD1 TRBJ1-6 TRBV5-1 TGCGCCAGCAGCTTCTCCCGGACAGGGGAGAATTCACCCCTCCACTTT CASSFSRTGENSPLHF
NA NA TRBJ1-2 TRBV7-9 TGTGCCAGCAGCCCCGGGGTCCTAGCTAACTATGGCTACACCTTC CASSPGVLANYGYTF
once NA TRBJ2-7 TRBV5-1 TGCGCCAGCAGCTTACAGGGTTTGGTATCCTACGAGCAGTACTTC CASSLQGLVSYEQYF
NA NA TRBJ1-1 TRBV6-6 TGTGCCAGCAGTTTCACGACCATATACACTGAAGCTTTCTTT CASSFTTIYTEAFF
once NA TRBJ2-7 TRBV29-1 TGCAGCGTTTTGGGCAGGTCCTACGAGCAGTACTTC CSVLGRSYEQYF
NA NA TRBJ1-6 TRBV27 TGTGCCAGCAGTTCTCGGGAGACCTCACCCCTCCACTTT CASSSRETSPLHF
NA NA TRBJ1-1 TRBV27 TGTGCCAGCAGTTTAGTGGATAACACTGAAGCTTTCTTT CASSLVDNTEAFF
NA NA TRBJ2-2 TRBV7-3 TGTGCCAGCAGTCTTAACGGCAAGGTGGGGGCCGGGGAGCTGTTTTTT CASSLNGKVGAGELFF
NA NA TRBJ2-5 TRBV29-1 TGCAGCGTCGCCGGGGCAGCAGAGACCCAGTACTTC CSVAGAAETQYF
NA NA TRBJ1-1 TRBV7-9 TGTGCCAGCAGCTCCAGCCCAGGGACAACGTACACTGAAGCTTTCTTT CASSSSPGTTYTEAFF
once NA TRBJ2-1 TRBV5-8 TGTGCCAGCACCCCTACGGACGCTTCCTACAATGAGCAGTTCTTC CASTPTDASYNEQFF
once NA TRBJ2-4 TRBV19 TGTGCCAGTAGTACCATCGGAGCAGGGGACATTCAGTACTTC CASSTIGAGDIQYF
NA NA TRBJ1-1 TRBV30 TGTGCCTGGACCGGGGCATCTGAAGCTTTCTTT CAWTGASEAFF